The T cell receptor (beta chain) described here comes from a study of blood T cell repertoires in COVID-19. This CDR3 contains 12 residues. Germline CDR1 WSHSY, CDR2 SAAADI. V was pared by 10 bases and J by 1 base, with 10 bases between. Here immunoSEQ multiplex PCR was the method, and the copy in TCRdb shows in-frame clones only, minus some. The sample consists of 250,000 to 300,000 clones, under 90% of them appearing once. What was sequenced was peripheral blood. The rearrangement uses TRBV10-2 and TRBJ1-1; D is possibly TRBD1 (6 bases). The receptor comes from a woman aged 18 to 35 with acute or convalescent COVID-19. CDR3 residues: CATGQPNTEAFF. The CDR3 bases are TGCGCCACCGGACAGCCGAACACTGAAGCTTTCTTT.